A selection of T cell receptor beta chains follows, all from one sample in a study of blood T cell repertoires in COVID-19. This table comes from immunoSEQ multiplex PCR, and its TCRdb copy is limited to in-frame clones, with some not included. The table includes about 140,000 clones, approximately 84% detected once. Sequenced: peripheral blood. Source of these receptors: a woman aged 60-75 years with acute or convalescent COVID-19. Both conserved end residues are part of each CDR3. Each record gives: V gene, J gene, D gene, CDR3 length, clone size, CDR3 DNA, CDR3 protein. The D gene is left open where the match is weak. Clone sizes are given selectively: once, few, many, or a class where the clone is expanded.

v_gene: TRBV9
j_gene: TRBJ2-3
d_gene: TRBD1
len: 16
abundance: .
CDR3nt: TGTGCCAGCAGCGTAGGGGGACAGGGCACCACAGATACGCAGTATTTT
CDR3aa: CASSVGGQGTTDTQYF

v_gene: TRBV27
j_gene: TRBJ2-7
d_gene: .
len: 14
abundance: .
CDR3nt: TGTGCCAGCAGATTCAGGAGGGCTGCCTACGAGCAGTACTTC
CDR3aa: CASRFRRAAYEQYF

v_gene: TRBV4-1
j_gene: TRBJ2-1
d_gene: TRBD2
len: 16
abundance: .
CDR3nt: TGCGCCAGCAGCCAAGGACTAGCGGGAGGGTACAATGAGCAGTTCTTC
CDR3aa: CASSQGLAGGYNEQFF

v_gene: TRBV5-1
j_gene: TRBJ1-2
d_gene: .
len: 15
abundance: .
CDR3nt: TGCGCCAGCAGCTTGGGCCCCGGGACAAGCTATGGCTACACCTTC
CDR3aa: CASSLGPGTSYGYTF

v_gene: TRBV10-1
j_gene: TRBJ2-1
d_gene: TRBD2
len: 13
abundance: .
CDR3nt: TGCGCCAGCAGTGAGGCGGGAGTTCTTGAGCAGTTCTTC
CDR3aa: CASSEAGVLEQFF

v_gene: TRBV29-1
j_gene: TRBJ2-1
d_gene: TRBD2
len: 12
abundance: .
CDR3nt: TGCAGCGTTGAGACCCTACTAGCGGAGCAGTTCTTC
CDR3aa: CSVETLLAEQFF

v_gene: TRBV5-1
j_gene: TRBJ2-1
d_gene: .
len: 13
abundance: few
CDR3nt: TGCGCCAGCAGCTTGGTCCTTTACAATGAGCAGTTCTTC
CDR3aa: CASSLVLYNEQFF

v_gene: TRBV5-1
j_gene: TRBJ1-1
d_gene: TRBD1
len: 14
abundance: .
CDR3nt: TGCGCCAGCAGTTTTGGACAGGGAGCGACTGAAGCTTTCTTT
CDR3aa: CASSFGQGATEAFF

v_gene: TRBV5-1
j_gene: TRBJ2-1
d_gene: TRBD2
len: 15
abundance: .
CDR3nt: TGCGCCAGCAGCTTGTTGTCTAGCGGGGGGGATGAGCAGTTCTTC
CDR3aa: CASSLLSSGGDEQFF

v_gene: TRBV2
j_gene: TRBJ2-7
d_gene: .
len: 16
abundance: .
CDR3nt: TGTGCCAGCAGTGTCCGTACAACAGGGTTTTGGAGCGAGCAGTACTTC
CDR3aa: CASSVRTTGFWSEQYF

v_gene: TRBV7-8
j_gene: TRBJ2-1
d_gene: .
len: 13
abundance: .
CDR3nt: TGTGCCAGCAGCTCGCAACTAGTCGATGAGCAGTTCTTC
CDR3aa: CASSSQLVDEQFF

v_gene: TRBV5-4
j_gene: TRBJ1-1
d_gene: TRBD1
len: 17
abundance: .
CDR3nt: TGTGCCAGCAGCTTTGATCAGGGGGCGATTTCTTTTACTGAAGCTTTCTTT
CDR3aa: CASSFDQGAISFTEAFF

v_gene: TRBV2
j_gene: TRBJ1-6
d_gene: .
len: 18
abundance: .
CDR3nt: TGTGCCAGCAGTGAAGCTCGGGCGGGTGGCTCCTATAATTCACCCCTCCACTTT
CDR3aa: CASSEARAGGSYNSPLHF

v_gene: TRBV9
j_gene: TRBJ1-5
d_gene: .
len: 15
abundance: .
CDR3nt: TGTGCCAGCAGCGCTGGGGGGGGACTGGGTCAGCCCCAGCATTTT
CDR3aa: CASSAGGGLGQPQHF

v_gene: TRBV5-8
j_gene: TRBJ1-2
d_gene: .
len: 13
abundance: .
CDR3nt: TGTGCCAGCAGCTCTGACAGGATTAGCGGCTACACCTTC
CDR3aa: CASSSDRISGYTF

v_gene: TRBV24-1
j_gene: TRBJ2-1
d_gene: TRBD2
len: 19
abundance: .
CDR3nt: TGTGCCACCAGTGATTCGGGACTAGCGGGAGGTGGCACCTACAATGAGCAGTTCTTC
CDR3aa: CATSDSGLAGGGTYNEQFF

v_gene: TRBV20-1
j_gene: TRBJ2-5
d_gene: .
len: 12
abundance: .
CDR3nt: TGCAGTGCTAGTCTGTCCGAAGAGACCCAGTACTTC
CDR3aa: CSASLSEETQYF

v_gene: TRBV28
j_gene: TRBJ1-2
d_gene: .
len: 13
abundance: .
CDR3nt: TGTGCCAGCAGAACCTACGGTCCATATGGCTACACCTTC
CDR3aa: CASRTYGPYGYTF

v_gene: TRBV28
j_gene: TRBJ1-1
d_gene: .
len: 14
abundance: .
CDR3nt: TGTGCCAGCAGCGTTCAAGGCGGGGACACTGAAGCTTTCTTT
CDR3aa: CASSVQGGDTEAFF

v_gene: TRBV5-8
j_gene: TRBJ1-2
d_gene: TRBD1
len: 14
abundance: .
CDR3nt: TGTGCCAGCAGCTTGCGGTTGACAGGGAATGGCTACACCTTC
CDR3aa: CASSLRLTGNGYTF